This is a list of T cell receptor beta chains from one sample in a study of control samples from healthy donors and cancer patients. Clones were read by immunoSEQ multiplex PCR, and TCRdb kept only the in-frame ones, dropping some. The profile shows about 140,000 clones, more than 90% of them singletons. Sequenced sample: blood. The receptors derive from a man aged 30-40 years in good health. Both conserved end residues are part of each CDR3. Fields, in order: clone size, J gene, D gene, V gene, CDR3 protein, CDR3 DNA. The D gene is left open where the match is weak. Size tells how often a clone was seen (once, few, many) or the class of an expanded clone, and some rows leave it out.

. | TRBJ1-2 | TRBD1 | TRBV3-1/TRBV3-2 | CASSHHGTGGYGYTF | TGTGCCAGCAGCCACCACGGGACAGGGGGCTATGGCTACACCTTC
. | TRBJ1-1 | . | TRBV6-4 | CASSTGANTEAFF | TGTGCCAGCAGCACAGGCGCTAACACTGAAGCTTTCTTT
. | TRBJ1-5 | . | TRBV6-5 | CATRRDSNQPQHF | TGTGCCACTCGCCGGGATAGCAATCAGCCCCAGCATTTT
. | TRBJ1-2 | . | TRBV7-9 | CASSLRGSNYGYTF | TGTGCCAGCAGCTTGCGGGGAAGTAACTATGGCTACACCTTC
. | TRBJ2-1 | . | TRBV5-1 | CASSLSWGNEQFF | TGCGCCAGCAGCCTGTCGTGGGGCAATGAGCAGTTCTTC
. | TRBJ2-3 | . | TRBV29-1 | CSVEISTDTQYF | TGCAGCGTTGAGATTAGCACAGATACGCAGTATTTT
. | TRBJ2-7 | . | TRBV24-1 | CATSDTRQGGNEQYF | TGTGCCACCAGTGATACCCGACAGGGAGGGAACGAGCAGTACTTC
. | TRBJ2-3 | TRBD1 | TRBV5-6 | CASSLRVTGRGSDTQYF | TGTGCCAGCAGCTTGAGGGTGACAGGGCGCGGCTCAGATACGCAGTATTTT
once | TRBJ1-1 | . | TRBV29-1 | CSVDPAGTEAFF | TGCAGCGTTGATCCGGCCGGGACAGAAGCTTTCTTT
. | TRBJ1-2 | . | TRBV6-1 | CASSEMAYGYTF | TGTGCCAGCAGTGAAATGGCCTATGGCTACACCTTC
. | TRBJ2-1 | . | TRBV3-1/TRBV3-2 | CASSLRGGGTYNEQFF | TGTGCCAGCAGCCTTAGGGGGGGCGGAACATACAATGAGCAGTTCTTC
. | TRBJ1-5 | . | TRBV21-1 | CASKLNRGLKEFSNQPQHF | TGTGCCAGCAAGCTAAACCGAGGGTTAAAAGAATTTAGCAATCAGCCCCAGCATTTT
. | TRBJ1-5 | . | TRBV5-6 | CASSLSLRKGETDQPQHF | TGTGCCAGCAGCTTGTCTCTCCGGAAAGGGGAAACGGATCAGCCCCAGCATTTT
. | TRBJ2-7 | TRBD1 | TRBV5-1 | CASSGGYGTGEEQYF | TGCGCCAGCAGCGGGGGGTATGGGACAGGGGAAGAGCAGTACTTC
. | TRBJ2-4 | TRBD2 | TRBV18 | CASSQTSGKAKNIQYF | TGTGCCAGCTCACAGACTAGCGGTAAAGCCAAAAACATTCAGTACTTC
. | TRBJ1-1 | TRBD1 | TRBV9 | CASSVLQTGGSAEAFF | TGTGCCAGCAGCGTACTACAGACAGGGGGCAGCGCTGAAGCTTTCTTT
. | TRBJ1-5 | TRBD1 | TRBV25-1 | CASSVQGGQPQHF | TGTGCCAGCAGTGTACAGGGGGGCCAGCCCCAGCATTTT
. | TRBJ2-7 | . | TRBV19 | CASTQIRDSTSYEQYF | TGTGCCAGTACTCAAATCCGGGACTCAACCTCCTACGAGCAGTACTTC
. | TRBJ2-7 | TRBD1 | TRBV5-1 | CASSLEARQGYEQYF | TGCGCCAGCAGCTTGGAGGCGAGACAGGGTTACGAGCAGTACTTC
. | TRBJ1-4 | . | TRBV2 | CASRTGYNEKLFF | TGTGCCAGCAGAACAGGGTATAATGAAAAACTGTTTTTT
. | TRBJ1-5 | TRBD1 | TRBV6-1 | CASSEAEGGGGQPQHF | TGTGCCAGCAGTGAAGCCGAAGGGGGCGGAGGTCAGCCCCAGCATTTT
. | TRBJ2-3 | TRBD1 | TRBV19 | CASSTGQVRTHTQYF | TGTGCCAGTAGTACCGGACAGGTCCGCACGCATACGCAGTATTTT
. | TRBJ2-3 | TRBD2 | TRBV24-1 | CATSGGTSGSISWADTQYF | TGTGCCACCAGTGGGGGGACTAGCGGGAGTATAAGTTGGGCAGATACGCAGTATTTT
. | TRBJ1-2 | . | TRBV12-3/TRBV12-4 | CASSSQGYYGYTF | TGTGCCAGCAGTTCCCAGGGGTACTATGGCTACACCTTC
. | TRBJ1-1 | . | TRBV10-3 | CAISETRVPGSTEAFF | TGTGCCATCAGTGAGACGCGCGTTCCAGGGAGCACTGAAGCTTTCTTT
. | TRBJ2-7 | TRBD2 | TRBV9 | CASSGQGPGGGPHEQYF | TGTGCCAGCAGCGGACAAGGCCCGGGGGGGGGTCCCCACGAGCAGTACTTC
. | TRBJ2-7 | TRBD1 | TRBV28 | CASSLDRDGPYEQYF | TGTGCCAGCAGTTTAGACAGGGACGGACCCTACGAGCAGTACTTC
once | TRBJ2-1 | . | TRBV3-1/TRBV3-2 | CASSQAGVNYNEQFF | TGTGCCAGCAGCCAAGCAGGGGTTAACTACAATGAGCAGTTCTTC
. | TRBJ2-2 | TRBD1 | TRBV7-9 | CASSLHAGGGELFF | TGTGCCAGCAGTCTTCACGCAGGGGGCGGGGAGCTGTTTTTT
. | TRBJ2-6 | TRBD1 | TRBV28 | CASSPTGQGAVGANVLTF | TGTGCCAGCAGCCCTACGGGACAGGGGGCTGTTGGGGCCAACGTCCTGACTTTC
. | TRBJ1-2 | . | TRBV5-1 | CASSLAPPANYGYTF | TGCGCCAGCAGCTTGGCTCCGCCAGCTAACTATGGCTACACCTTC
. | TRBJ2-1 | TRBD2 | TRBV6-5 | CASRVLAGGYNEQFF | TGTGCCAGCAGGGTGCTAGCGGGAGGGTACAATGAGCAGTTCTTC
. | TRBJ2-1 | . | TRBV25-1 | CASSGRLDSDEQFF | TGTGCCAGCAGTGGGAGACTAGATTCGGATGAGCAGTTCTTC
few | TRBJ1-1 | . | TRBV6-4 | CASSVSENTEAFF | TGTGCCAGCAGTGTCTCCGAGAACACTGAAGCTTTCTTT
. | TRBJ2-7 | TRBD2 | TRBV27 | CASSLRGLAGVYEQYF | TGTGCCAGCAGTTTAAGGGGACTAGCGGGAGTATACGAGCAGTACTTC
. | TRBJ1-2 | . | TRBV20-1 | CSARGQGGYTF | TGCAGTGCTAGAGGTCAGGGAGGCTACACCTTC